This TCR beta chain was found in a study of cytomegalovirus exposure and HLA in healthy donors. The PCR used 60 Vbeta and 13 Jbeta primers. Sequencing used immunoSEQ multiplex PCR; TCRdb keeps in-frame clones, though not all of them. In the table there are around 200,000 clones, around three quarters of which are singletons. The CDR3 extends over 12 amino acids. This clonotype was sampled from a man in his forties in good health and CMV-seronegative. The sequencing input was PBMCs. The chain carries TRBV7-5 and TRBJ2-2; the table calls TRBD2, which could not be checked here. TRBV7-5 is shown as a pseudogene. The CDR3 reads CVRSFPGGELFF. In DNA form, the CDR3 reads TGTGTCAGAAGCTTCCCGGGCGGGGAGCTGTTTTTT.